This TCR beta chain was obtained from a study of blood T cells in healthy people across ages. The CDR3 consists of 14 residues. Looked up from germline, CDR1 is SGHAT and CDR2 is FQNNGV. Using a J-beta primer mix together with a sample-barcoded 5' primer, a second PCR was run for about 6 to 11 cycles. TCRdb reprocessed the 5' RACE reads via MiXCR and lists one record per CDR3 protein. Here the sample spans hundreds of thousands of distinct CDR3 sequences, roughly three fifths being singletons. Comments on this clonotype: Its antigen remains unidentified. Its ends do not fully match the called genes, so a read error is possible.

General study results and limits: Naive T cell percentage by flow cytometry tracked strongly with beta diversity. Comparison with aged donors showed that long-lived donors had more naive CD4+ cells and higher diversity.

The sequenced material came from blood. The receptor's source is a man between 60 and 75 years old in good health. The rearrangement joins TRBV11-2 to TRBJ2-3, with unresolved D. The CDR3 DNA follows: TGTGCCAGCAGCTTAGGGTGGGCCTCAGATACGCGGTATTTT. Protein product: CASSLGWASDTRYF.